This T cell receptor beta chain was captured in a study of blood T cell repertoires in COVID-19. Generated by immunoSEQ multiplex PCR, the TCRdb table keeps only in-frame clones and is missing some. The table includes approximately 140,000 clones, 84% detected once. Trimming removed 6 bases at V and 3 bases at J, with 14 bases between. CDR1 is MNHEY and CDR2 is SVGAGI in the germline V gene. The CDR3 loop spans 15 amino acids. V gene TRBV6-5 combines with J gene TRBJ2-2, with D possibly being TRBD2 (5 bases). Material: peripheral blood. The receptor comes from a man aged 70-80 years with acute or convalescent COVID-19. Written as DNA, the CDR3 is TGTGCCAGCAGACGGTCGGGGTTGGACACCGGGGAGCTGTTTTTT. Translation gives CASRRSGLDTGELFF.